The 32 T cell receptor beta chains in this list originate from one sample, sequenced in a study of vaccination and CD4 T cells after COVID-19. Treatment here: approximately 9-day PBMC culture with coronavirus spike peptide pools or control peptides (ViraFEST assay). Sequenced with the Oncomine TCR Beta short-read assay was DNA taken from cultured CD4+ T cells. TCRdb ran MiXCR on the PCR reads and lists one entry per CDR3 protein. The sample lists roughly 13,000 distinct CDR3 sequences; 53% were seen once. Their antigens are not known. Sequencing used CD4+ T cells from blood, cultured in vitro. These receptor sequences come from a human donor who had recovered from COVID-19.

J is TRBJ2-3 and V is TRBV7-2; 13 bases match TRBD2. Germline CDR1 reads SGHTA; CDR2 reads FQGNSA. The CDR3 is 15 residues long. The V gene end was trimmed by 5 bases and the J gene end by 7 bases; junction bases not matched to a gene: 6. The CDR3 loop reads CASSGGTSGTYTQYF. The CDR3 DNA reads as TGTGCCAGCAGCGGCGGGACTAGCGGGACATATACGCAGTATTTT.

The gene calls are TRBV7-9 and TRBJ1-6; D is perhaps TRBD1 (5 bases). From germline, CDR1 is SEHNR and CDR2 FQNEAQ (reference sequence). Trimming left V 5 bases short and J 10 bases short, with 18 bases between. The CDR3 is made up of 15 amino acids. The CDR3 loop reads CASSPAMGGGSPLHF. The CDR3 bases are TGTGCCAGCAGCCCCGCTATGGGGGGAGGGTCACCCCTCCACTTT.

In its sample, this clonotype was seen a few times. The chain recombines TRBV7-9 with TRBJ1-1; TRBD1 agrees at 7 bases. There are 14 residues in the CDR3. Germline loops: CDR1 SEHNR, CDR2 FQNEAQ (reference sequence). V was clipped by 4 bases and J by 6 bases; unmatched bases: 8. CDR3 nucleotide sequence: TGTGCCAGCAGCTACTTCCGGGACAGAGCTGAAGCTTTCTTT. Translating gives CASSYFRDRAEAFF.

The chain is built from TRBV29-1 and TRBJ1-2; 7 nucleotides align to TRBD1. Germline V gene sequence: CDR1 SQVTM, CDR2 ANQGSEA. The CDR3 length is 13 residues. J was trimmed by 8 bases and V by 5 bases; bases with no gene match: 11. CDR3 amino acids: CSVLEGAKGGYTF. CDR3 nucleotides: TGCAGCGTTTTGGAGGGGGCAAAGGGCGGCTACACCTTC.

This clonotype was recorded a few times. The chain carries TRBV20-1 and TRBJ2-7, with D perhaps matching TRBD2 (5 bases). The CDR3 is 14 residues long. Trimming took 4 bases from V and 0 from J, leaving 13 bases between them. The germline V gene encodes CDR1 DFQATT and CDR2 SNEGSKA (reference sequence). The CDR3 here is CSANRRAYSYEQYF. The CDR3 region has the DNA TGCAGTGCTAATCGGCGGGCCTACTCCTACGAGCAGTACTTC.

The chain uses TRBV24-1 and TRBJ2-2, with 9 bases lining up with TRBD1. CDR3 length: 16 amino acids. V lost 9 bases, J lost 4 bases, and 11 bases stayed unmatched. Germline-derived CDR1 and CDR2 are KGHDR and SFDVKD. CDR3 nucleotide sequence: TGTGCCACCGGCAAAACAGGGGGCTTAGGCACCGGGGAGCTGTTTTTT. Translated: CATGKTGGLGTGELFF.

This clonotype came up a few times. V is TRBV20-1 and J is TRBJ2-1, with 12 positions matching TRBD2. With V trimmed by 5 bases and J by 7 bases, 3 bases remained unmatched. Looked up from germline, CDR1 is DFQATT and CDR2 is SNEGSKA (reference sequence). The CDR3 loop spans 13 amino acids. In DNA form, the CDR3 reads TGCAGTGCTCCGACTAGCGGGGGTAATGAGCAGTTCTTC. Translation gives CSAPTSGGNEQFF.

This clonotype turned up a few times. The J gene is TRBJ2-5, the V gene TRBV24-1, with a weak D call TRBD1 (6 bases). Deletions cut 6 bases from V and 4 bases from J, with 11 bases between. CDR1 KGHDR and CDR2 SFDVKD come from the germline V gene. The CDR3 contains 13 residues. The CDR3 spells CATSQGNGETQYF. The DNA for the CDR3 is TGTGCCACCAGTCAGGGGAATGGAGAGACCCAGTACTTC.

The J gene is TRBJ2-1, the V gene TRBV15; the D gene is possibly TRBD1 (5 bases). Germline CDR1 LNHNV, CDR2 YYDKDF (reference sequence). The CDR3 is 15 residues long. V gave up 1 base and J gave up 5 bases, with 12 bases separating them. In nucleotides, the CDR3 is TGTGCCACCAGCAGAGGGGGCCAGGGAAACAATGAGCAGTTCTTC. It encodes CATSRGGQGNNEQFF.

The V and J genes are TRBV27 and TRBJ1-6, with 8 bases fitting TRBD1. Germline assignment: CDR1 MNHEY and CDR2 SMNVEV (reference sequence). The CDR3 totals 15 residues. The junction had 8 bases not matched to a gene; V was cut back by 6 bases and J by 7 bases. The CDR3 region has the DNA TGTGCCAGCAGCTCCAGGGGGCTAGGAAATTCACCCCTCCACTTT. Its translation is CASSSRGLGNSPLHF.

V and J are TRBV15 and TRBJ2-7; TRBD2 matches at 15 bases. The CDR3 is 14 residues long. Germline V gene lookup returns CDR1 LNHNV and CDR2 YYDKDF (reference sequence). V dropped 5 bases and J dropped 6; count of bases not matched to a gene: 2. The CDR3 region is CATSRGLAGGEQYF. The CDR3 nucleotides read TGTGCCACCAGCCGGGGACTAGCGGGAGGCGAGCAGTACTTC.

The J gene is TRBJ2-6, the V gene TRBV6-4; no definite D call. This CDR3 region has 15 residues. Per germline, CDR1 MRHNA and CDR2 SNTAGT. V dropped 2 bases and J dropped 0 bases, with 5 bases sitting between them. CDR3 protein: CASSDHLSGANVLTF. The CDR3 nucleotides are TGTGCCAGCAGTGACCATCTCTCTGGGGCCAACGTCCTGACTTTC.

The chain carries TRBV5-4 and TRBJ2-1; D call uncertain. V was clipped by 1 base and J by 3 bases, with 17 bases between them. CDR1 and CDR2 (germline): SGHNT, YYREEE (reference sequence). The length of the CDR3 is 17 residues. CDR3 in amino acids: CASSLRIRTLNYNEQFF. Written as DNA, the CDR3 is TGTGCCAGCAGCTTGAGGATCAGGACCTTAAACTACAATGAGCAGTTCTTC.

The gene calls are TRBV15 and TRBJ2-3; 7 bases fit TRBD1. V was clipped by 2 bases and J by 3 bases; unmatched bases: 5. The germline gives CDR1 LNHNV, CDR2 YYDKDF (reference sequence). The CDR3 is 15 amino acids. CDR3 coding DNA: TGTGCCACCAGCAGAAGACAGGGCGAGACAGATACGCAGTATTTT. Its protein product is CATSRRQGETDTQYF.

This clonotype was recorded once. The chain employs TRBV7-2 and TRBJ1-1; D possibly corresponds to TRBD1 (5 bases). Germline loops: CDR1 SGHTA, CDR2 FQGNSA. Trimming took 3 bases from V and 5 from J, leaving 10 bases between them. The CDR3 sequence is 13 residues long. CDR3 coding DNA: TGTGCCAGCAGCTTGCAGGGAAGTACTGAAGCTTTCTTT. Translating it yields CASSLQGSTEAFF.

V gene TRBV28 combines with J gene TRBJ2-3; TRBD1 agrees at 7 bases. The CDR3 length is 16 residues. Germline assignment: CDR1 MDHEN and CDR2 SYDVKM. After removal of 1 base from V and 1 base from J, the junction contained 5 bases not matched to a gene. DNA of the CDR3: TGTGCCAGCAGTTTATCAGGGACAGTTGGCACAGATACGCAGTATTTT. This sequence encodes CASSLSGTVGTDTQYF.

The chain combines TRBV7-2 with TRBJ2-2; a possible D gene is TRBD1 (6 bases). The V gene lost 3 bases and the J gene lost 3 bases, with 8 bases spanning the gap. CDR1 and CDR2 (germline): SGHTA, FQGNSA. The CDR3 extends over 14 amino acids. CDR3 amino acids: CASSLGADTGELFF. The CDR3 DNA reads as TGTGCCAGCAGCTTGGGGGCCGACACCGGGGAGCTGTTTTTT.

The chain recombines TRBV2 with TRBJ1-2, with 8 bases lining up with TRBD1. Trimming cost V 6 bases and J 4 bases; bases outside gene matches: 10. Germline values: CDR1 SNHLY, CDR2 FYNNEI. The CDR3 is 15 residues long. The CDR3 bases are TGTGCCAGCAGATCAAGTGGACAGGGAGTCTATGGCTACACCTTC. Translated, it gives CASRSSGQGVYGYTF.

This clonotype showed up just a few times. The chain couples TRBV24-1 to TRBJ2-7, with 10 bases fitting TRBD1. The length of the CDR3 is 16 residues. V was pared by 2 bases and J by 3 bases, with 6 bases of the junction left unmatched. CDR1 is KGHDR, CDR2 SFDVKD, per germline. DNA for the CDR3: TGTGCCACCAGTGATTCCGGGGACAGGGGCCACTACGAGCAGTACTTC. Encoded protein: CATSDSGDRGHYEQYF.

This rearrangement joins TRBV24-1 to TRBJ2-3; D may be TRBD1 (6 bases). Trimming took 4 bases from V and 6 from J, leaving 7 bases between them. The CDR3 has 12 amino acids. Germline CDR1 KGHDR, CDR2 SFDVKD. This CDR3 reads CATSERGDTQYF. CDR3 nucleotides: TGTGCCACCAGTGAAAGGGGGGATACGCAGTATTTT.

This clonotype was recorded only once. V and J are TRBV2 and TRBJ1-5; TRBD1 is a possible D gene (5 bases). V was clipped by 4 bases and J by 1 base, with 11 bases between them. Germline V CDR1 and CDR2: SNHLY, FYNNEI. The length of the CDR3 is 15 residues. Here the CDR3 reads CASSAGRVSNQPQHF. CDR3 coding DNA: TGTGCCAGCAGTGCTGGCAGGGTAAGCAATCAGCCCCAGCATTTT.

In its sample, this clonotype was seen a few times. The CDR3 nucleotides read TGTGCCAGCAGTTTATTGAAGTCACCCCTCCACTTT. It encodes CASSLLKSPLHF. The gene calls are TRBV28 and TRBJ1-6, with D hard to call. Germline V lookup: CDR1 MDHEN, CDR2 SYDVKM. The ends were cut back, 1 base at V and 10 bases at J, with 5 bases in the middle. The CDR3 is 12 residues long.

The chain employs TRBV2 and TRBJ2-7; 12 bases match TRBD2. The CDR3 length is 15 residues. J lost 3 bases, V lost 7 bases, and 7 bases had no gene match. Germline V gene data show CDR1 as SNHLY and CDR2 as FYNNEI. The CDR3 bases are TGTGCCAGCACCCGGACTAGCGGGACACACTACGAGCAGTACTTC. It translates to CASTRTSGTHYEQYF.

This chain links TRBV14 with TRBJ1-1; tentative D call: TRBD1 (5 bases). Germline CDR1 is SGHDN and CDR2 is FVKESK. V lost 2 bases, J lost 11 bases, and 12 bases lay in between. CDR3 length: 12 amino acids. CDR3 protein: CASSQWGVSAFF. The CDR3 coding sequence is TGTGCCAGCAGCCAATGGGGGGTCTCGGCTTTCTTT.

The V gene is TRBV11-3, the J gene TRBJ2-7; perhaps TRBD2 as D (5 bases). V lost 3 bases, J lost 3 bases, and 15 bases lay in between. Germline V gives CDR1 SGHNT, CDR2 YENEEA. The CDR3 has 15 amino acids. Here the CDR3 reads CASSFGERAGYEQYF. The CDR3 coding sequence is TGTGCCAGCAGCTTTGGCGAGAGGGCGGGCTACGAGCAGTACTTC. Complete variable domain (other parts from reference TRBV11-3 and TRBJ2-7): EAGVVQSPRYKIIEKKQPVAFWCNPISGHNTLYWYLQNLGQGPELLIRYENEEAVDDSQLPKDRFSAERLKGVDSTLKIQPAELGDSAVYLCASSFGERAGYEQYFGPGTRLTVT.

The genes are TRBV6-2 or TRBV6-3 and TRBJ2-1, with unresolved D. This CDR3 is 14 amino acids long. The V gene lost 2 bases and the J gene lost 9 bases, with 14 bases spanning the gap. CDR1 and CDR2 (germline): MNHEY, SVGEGT. For the CDR3, the DNA is TGTGCCAGCAGTTACCGCCCTTCGGAGCGTGAGCAGTTCTTC. It is translated as CASSYRPSEREQFF.

The rearrangement uses TRBV20-1 and TRBJ2-3; possible D gene TRBD2, 6 bases. V gave up 3 bases and J gave up 3 bases, with 7 bases separating them. CDR3 size: 12 residues. CDR1 is DFQATT, CDR2 SNEGSKA, per germline (reference sequence). CDR3 in amino acids: CSASGGTDTQYF. DNA for the CDR3: TGCAGTGCTAGCGGGGGAACAGATACGCAGTATTTT.

The chain joins TRBV20-1 to TRBJ2-3; TRBD2 matches at 12 bases. Germline lookup yields CDR1 DFQATT and CDR2 SNEGSKA (reference sequence). The CDR3 contains 17 residues. The V gene end was trimmed by 1 base and the J gene end by 0 bases; junction bases not matched to a gene: 5. The CDR3 sequence: CSARAASGRESTDTQYF. CDR3 sequence (DNA): TGCAGTGCTAGAGCTGCTAGCGGGAGGGAAAGCACAGATACGCAGTATTTT.

This clonotype was observed a few times. The chain couples TRBV6-1 to TRBJ1-1; D uncertain. Germline-derived CDR1 and CDR2 are MNHNS and SASEGT. CDR3 length: 14 amino acids. V lost 4 bases and J lost 13, with 22 bases in between. The chain's CDR3 is CASSVRNEGRDGFF. The CDR3, as DNA: TGTGCCAGCAGTGTCAGAAACGAAGGGAGGGATGGTTTCTTT.

This clonotype occurred a few times. This chain links TRBV19 with TRBJ1-2; no firm D call. Trimming cost V 1 base and J 0 bases, with 9 bases left between them. This CDR3 contains 15 residues. CDR1 and CDR2 from the germline V gene are LNHDA and SQIVND (reference sequence). CDR3 in DNA: TGTGCCAGTAGTATAGGCCAGCAACCTAACTATGGCTACACCTTC. Its translation is CASSIGQQPNYGYTF.

This sequence joins TRBV27 and TRBJ2-7; no clear D gene. Trimming shortened V by 6 bases and J by 7 bases, and 16 bases separated the two germline ends. Germline V CDR1 and CDR2: MNHEY, SMNVEV (reference sequence). The CDR3 length is 13 residues. CDR3 nucleotide sequence: TGTGCCAGCAGGATCAGTGATTCCAGGGAGCAGTACTTC. Translating gives CASRISDSREQYF.

The rearrangement joins TRBV7-9 to TRBJ2-5, with TRBD2 matching 15 bases. CDR1 is SEHNR and CDR2 is FQNEAQ in the germline V gene (reference sequence). This CDR3 has 16 residues. V shed 0 bases and J 5 bases; nucleotides not matched to a gene: 1. CDR3 region: CASSLAGLAGGETQYF. The DNA for the CDR3 is TGTGCCAGCAGCTTAGCGGGACTAGCGGGGGGTGAGACCCAGTACTTC. The full variable domain, in which reference TRBV7-9 and TRBJ2-5 provide the parts outside the CDR3, is DTGVSQNPRHKITKRGQNVTFRCDPISEHNRLYWYRQTLGQGPEFLTYFQNEAQLEKSRLLSDRFSAERPKGSFSTLEIQRTEQGDSAMYLCASSLAGLAGGETQYFGPGTRLLVL.